What follows are 32 T cell receptor beta chains derived from one specimen sequenced in a study of shared clonotypes between healthy human individuals. Assay: immunoSEQ multiplex PCR; the TCRdb copy retains only in-frame clones and omits some. The sample lists about 2,100,000 clones, about 93% occurring once. The naive CD8 population came from CD45RO-negative cells selected for CCR7, without terminally differentiated effector memory CD45RA+ cells. The sequenced sample was naive CD8+ T cells from PBMCs. The receptor set was obtained from a man between 18 and 35 years old in good health. Some clones in this sample may be carry-over from other donors' samples.

The V and J genes are TRBV7-9 and TRBJ2-6; D gene unclear. The germline gives CDR1 SEHNR, CDR2 FQNEAQ (reference sequence). The CDR3 length is 15 residues. V lost 1 base to trimming and J lost 2 bases, with 6 bases between them. The CDR3 sequence is CASSLGGAGANVLTF. As DNA, the CDR3 is TGTGCCAGCAGCTTAGGTGGTGCTGGGGCCAACGTCCTGACTTTC.

As DNA, the CDR3 is TGTGCCAGCAGCTCAAGGACAGGGGGCTGGGGAGAGACCCAGTACTTC. This sequence encodes CASSSRTGGWGETQYF. The chain links TRBV7-9 to TRBJ2-5, with TRBD1 matching over 11 bases. CDR1 and CDR2 from the germline V gene are SEHNR and FQNEAQ (reference sequence). The length of the CDR3 is 16 residues. With 4 bases clipped from V and 4 bases from J, the junction kept 8 bases outside the gene matches. Full variable domain (outside the CDR3, taken from reference TRBV7-9 and TRBJ2-5): DTGVSQNPRHKITKRGQNVTFRCDPISEHNRLYWYRQTLGQGPEFLTYFQNEAQLEKSRLLSDRFSAERPKGSFSTLEIQRTEQGDSAMYLCASSSRTGGWGETQYFGPGTRLLVL.

This clone was found a few times. J is TRBJ2-3 and V is TRBV7-9; D call uncertain. CDR1 and CDR2 (germline): SEHNR, FQNEAQ (reference sequence). The CDR3 loop spans 12 amino acids. Trimming removed 1 base at V and 6 bases at J, with 5 bases between. The CDR3 sequence: CASSLVMDTQYF. The CDR3 coding sequence is TGTGCCAGCAGCTTAGTGATGGATACGCAGTATTTT.

This clone has only one observation. A junction boundary mismatches the germline segment, possibly from a read error. The V call is TRBV9, the J call TRBJ2-3; D is perhaps TRBD2 (5 bases). This CDR3 has 15 amino acids. From germline, CDR1 is SGDLS and CDR2 YYNGEE. The CDR3 sequence: CANSVASGSTDTQYF. In nucleotides, the CDR3 is TGTGCCAACAGCGTAGCCAGCGGAAGCACAGATACGCAGTATTTT.

This sequence joins TRBV10-3 and TRBJ2-5; TRBD1 matches 10 bases. The trim removed 6 bases at V and 4 bases at J, leaving 5 bases unmatched. The germline gives CDR1 ENHRY, CDR2 SYGVKD. This CDR3 has 14 amino acids. CDR3 amino acids: CAIRQTGGAETQYF. The CDR3 coding sequence is TGTGCCATCAGACAGACAGGGGGCGCAGAGACCCAGTACTTC.

The J gene is TRBJ2-3, the V gene TRBV15; 8 bases agree with TRBD1. Germline CDR1 and CDR2: LNHNV and YYDKDF (reference sequence). The CDR3 consists of 14 residues. With V trimmed by 5 bases and J by 2 bases, 3 bases remained unmatched. The CDR3 DNA follows: TGTGCCACCAGCGAGGACAGGGACACAGATACGCAGTATTTT. This translates into CATSEDRDTDTQYF.

This clone has just a few counts. V and J are TRBV7-9 and TRBJ1-1, with D hard to call. Between the trimmed V and J ends, which lost 3 bases and 0 bases, there was a span of 11 bases. Germline-derived CDR1 and CDR2 are SEHNR and FQNEAQ (reference sequence). The CDR3 length is 15 residues. CDR3 nucleotides: TGTGCCAGCAGCTTCTCTGACACCATGAACACTGAAGCTTTCTTT. It encodes CASSFSDTMNTEAFF.

This chain links TRBV5-1 with TRBJ2-1, with D possibly TRBD2 on 6 matching bases. CDR1 and CDR2 (germline): SGHRS, YFSETQ. The CDR3 totals 15 residues. The V gene lost 0 bases and the J gene lost 6 bases, with 13 bases spanning the gap. The CDR3 bases are TGCGCCAGCAGCTTGGACCCGGGACTGCTCAATGAGCAGTTCTTC. Translating it yields CASSLDPGLLNEQFF.

CDR3 residues: CAISEQQGDEQYF. CDR3 coding DNA: TGTGCCATCAGTGAGCAACAGGGTGACGAGCAGTACTTC. V gene TRBV10-3 combines with J gene TRBJ2-7; a possible D gene is TRBD1 (6 bases). The CDR3 is made up of 13 amino acids. The ends were cut back, 2 bases at V and 5 bases at J, with 10 bases in the middle. The germline V gene encodes CDR1 ENHRY and CDR2 SYGVKD.

As concerns this clone: This same CDR3 is encoded by further DNA sequences in the sample. The chain joins TRBV5-4 to TRBJ2-1, with 12 bases matching TRBD2. Unmatched junction bases numbered 1, after V lost 2 bases and J lost 4 bases. The CDR3 loop spans 15 amino acids. Germline values: CDR1 SGHNT, CDR2 YYREEE (reference sequence). CDR3 sequence reads: CASSFGTSGYNEQFF. As DNA, the CDR3 is TGTGCCAGCAGCTTCGGGACTAGCGGGTACAATGAGCAGTTCTTC. The full variable domain, in which reference TRBV5-4 and TRBJ2-1 provide the parts outside the CDR3, is ETGVTQSPTHLIKTRGQQVTLRCSSQSGHNTVSWYQQALGQGPQFIFQYYREEENGRGNFPPRFSGLQFPNYSSELNVNALELDDSALYLCASSFGTSGYNEQFFGPGTRLTVL.

The rearrangement joins TRBV29-1 to TRBJ2-1; 15 nucleotides match TRBD2. V trimming: 7 bases; J trimming: 1 base; junction bases outside the gene matches: 8. In germline, CDR1 is SQVTM, CDR2 ANQGSEA. The CDR3 sequence is 17 residues long. For the CDR3, the DNA is TGCAGCGGCACCGGACTAGCGGGAGGGCCGTCCTACAATGAGCAGTTCTTC. It specifies CSGTGLAGGPSYNEQFF.

V usage is TRBV27 and J usage is TRBJ2-7, with a possible D match to TRBD2 (6 bases). Germline assignment: CDR1 MNHEY and CDR2 SMNVEV (reference sequence). This CDR3 comprises 16 residues. Between the trimmed V and J ends, which lost 6 bases and 7 bases, there was a span of 25 bases. CDR3 in amino acids: CASSPLAGSTLGEQYF. CDR3 coding DNA: TGTGCCAGCAGCCCCCTCGCCGGGAGCACCCTGGGGGAGCAGTACTTC.

With respect to this clone: In the same sample, other DNA sequences code for this CDR3. The CDR3 DNA follows: TGCGCCAGCAGAGGGGATTACGAGCAGTACTTC. As protein: CASRGDYEQYF. This chain joins TRBV5-1 and TRBJ2-7, with D maybe TRBD1 (5 bases). This CDR3 spans 11 amino acids. Germline loops: CDR1 SGHRS, CDR2 YFSETQ. V was clipped by 5 bases and J by 4 bases, with 7 bases between them.

The CDR3 bases are TGTGCCAGCATCTCGCCAGTCTACGAGCAGTACTTC. This gives the protein CASISPVYEQYF. V and J are TRBV25-1 and TRBJ2-7; D unclear. The CDR3 length is 12 residues. Germline CDR1 is MGHDK and CDR2 is SYGVNS. V lost 7 bases and J 3 bases, leaving 10 bases between the germline ends.

The chain employs TRBV27 and TRBJ1-2, with 7 bases lining up with TRBD1. CDR1 is MNHEY, CDR2 SMNVEV, per germline (reference sequence). The CDR3 spans 15 residues. V dropped 3 bases and J dropped 4; count of bases not matched to a gene: 8. CDR3 DNA: TGTGCCAGCAGTTTCTCGACAGGGCAGGTCTATGGCTACACCTTC. Amino acid sequence: CASSFSTGQVYGYTF.

In its sample, this clone was seen a few times. V and J are TRBV5-1 and TRBJ1-5; 9 bases are a match to TRBD1. The germline gives CDR1 SGHRS, CDR2 YFSETQ. V gave up 2 bases and J gave up 5 bases; unmatched junction bases: 2. This CDR3 has 14 residues. The DNA for the CDR3 is TGCGCCAGCAGCTTATGGACAGGGGATCAGCCCCAGCATTTT. Its translation is CASSLWTGDQPQHF. The entire variable domain, with the rest obtained from reference TRBV5-1 and TRBJ1-5, is as follows: KAGVTQTPRYLIKTRGQQVTLSCSPISGHRSVSWYQQTPGQGLQFLFEYFSETQRNKGNFPGRFSGRQFSNSRSEMNVSTLELGDSALYLCASSLWTGDQPQHFGDGTRLSIL.

CDR3 nucleotide sequence: TGCAGCGTTTCAAGACGGTACACAGATACGCAGTATTTT. This gives the protein CSVSRRYTDTQYF. The V call is TRBV29-1, the J call TRBJ2-3, with D uncertain. The CDR3 is 13 amino acids. Germline V gives CDR1 SQVTM, CDR2 ANQGSEA. V lost 5 bases and J 2 bases, leaving 11 bases between the germline ends.

The chain links TRBV4-3 to TRBJ2-3; 7 bases match TRBD1. Germline assignment: CDR1 LGHNA and CDR2 YSLEER. With 4 bases clipped from V and 1 base from J, the junction kept 5 bases outside the gene matches. This CDR3 contains 15 residues. As DNA, the CDR3 is TGCGCCAGCAGCCCCTGGACAGGAGGCACAGATACGCAGTATTTT. Translated, it gives CASSPWTGGTDTQYF.

The chain carries TRBV28 and TRBJ2-1; D unclear. The CDR3 loop spans 14 amino acids. The germline gives CDR1 MDHEN, CDR2 SYDVKM. The V and J ends lost 6 bases and 11 bases respectively, with 20 bases between them. CDR3 nucleotide sequence: TGTGCCAGCAGCCCTAGTATCGGAGTTTTTAAGCAGTTCTTC. Residues: CASSPSIGVFKQFF.

CDR3 region: CASSLEAGLGNYGYTF. For the CDR3, the DNA is TGTGCCAGCAGCTTAGAAGCAGGTCTGGGAAACTATGGCTACACCTTC. The V gene is TRBV7-9, the J gene TRBJ1-2, with D uncertain. The CDR3 has 16 amino acids. Germline V gives CDR1 SEHNR, CDR2 FQNEAQ (reference sequence). V lost 1 base, J lost 2 bases, and 14 bases lay in between.

About this clone: The same CDR3 also results from other DNA sequences found in this sample. This rearrangement joins TRBV28 to TRBJ1-5; tentatively, D is TRBD1 (5 bases). V was cut by 4 bases and J by 1 base, with 8 bases left in between. The CDR3 runs to 14 residues. Per the germline V gene, CDR1 is MDHEN and CDR2 is SYDVKM. In DNA form, the CDR3 reads TGTGCCAGCAGTTCGCGGGGGAGCAATCAGCCCCAGCATTTT. The encoded protein is CASSSRGSNQPQHF.

The chain joins TRBV28 to TRBJ2-5; tentative D call: TRBD2 (5 bases). Trimming cost V 2 bases and J 3 bases, with 10 bases left between them. The CDR3 length is 14 residues. Looked up from germline, CDR1 is MDHEN and CDR2 is SYDVKM. In DNA, the CDR3 is TGTGCCAGCAGTTTAATCGAAGCGGAAGAGACCCAGTACTTC. Translated, it gives CASSLIEAEETQYF.

J is TRBJ2-7 and V is TRBV20-1, with D perhaps given as TRBD1 or TRBD2 (5 bases each). The CDR3 covers 11 residues. CDR1 and CDR2 from the germline V gene are DFQATT and SNEGSKA (reference sequence). The V and J ends lost 4 bases and 6 bases respectively, with 10 bases between them. This CDR3 reads CSATTGREQYF. DNA for the CDR3: TGCAGTGCTACCACGGGACGCGAGCAGTACTTC.

The chain uses TRBV27 and TRBJ2-1, with D possibly being TRBD2 (5 bases). This CDR3 comprises 15 residues. Per germline, CDR1 MNHEY and CDR2 SMNVEV (reference sequence). Between the trimmed V and J ends, which lost 6 bases and 8 bases, there was a span of 20 bases. The CDR3 nucleotides are TGTGCCAGCAGGACCCGGACGGCCGGGAATGATGAGCAGTTCTTC. This codes for CASRTRTAGNDEQFF.

On this clone itself: The sample carries other DNA sequences with the same CDR3. V is TRBV9 and J is TRBJ2-2; D ambiguous. There are 14 residues in the CDR3. V shed 4 bases and J shed 2 bases, with 9 bases lying between them. CDR1 SGDLS and CDR2 YYNGEE come from the germline V gene. DNA for the CDR3: TGTGCCAGCAGCCCCGGGTTAAACACCGGGGAGCTGTTTTTT. Translating gives CASSPGLNTGELFF. The entire variable domain, with the rest obtained from reference TRBV9 and TRBJ2-2, is as follows: DSGVTQTPKHLITATGQRVTLRCSPRSGDLSVYWYQQSLDQGLQFLIQYYNGEERAKGNILERFSAQQFPDLHSELNLSSLELGDSALYFCASSPGLNTGELFFGEGSRLTVL.

The rearrangement uses TRBV30 and TRBJ1-2, with a weak D call TRBD1 (6 bases). Germline CDR1 GTSNPN, CDR2 SVGIG (reference sequence). The ends were cut back, 2 bases at V and 1 base at J, with 26 bases in the middle. The CDR3 contains 19 residues. Written as DNA, the CDR3 is TGTGCCTGGAGTCCGAACCCCTGGACAGTCCCCCACTTTAACTATGGCTACACCTTC. Protein product: CAWSPNPWTVPHFNYGYTF.

This clone has a single count. V is TRBV7-8 and J is TRBJ2-1, with 14 positions matching TRBD2. The V gene's germline CDR1 is SGHVS and CDR2 FQNEAQ. V was clipped by 4 bases and J by 8 bases; unmatched bases: 7. The CDR3 covers 16 residues. The CDR3 loop is CASSWTSGRMRDEQFF. CDR3 coding DNA: TGTGCCAGCAGCTGGACTAGCGGGAGGATGAGGGATGAGCAGTTCTTC.

To note about this clone: Compared with germline, one end of the junction differs, possibly owing to a read error. The chain combines TRBV7-8 with TRBJ1-5, with a weak D call TRBD1 (6 bases). The CDR3 covers 17 residues. CDR1 SGHVS and CDR2 FQNEAQ come from the germline V gene. The CDR3 protein is CASSLGEWGLNNQPQHF. CDR3 nucleotide sequence: TGCGCCAGCAGCTTAGGAGAGTGGGGGCTGAACAATCAGCCCCAGCATTTT.

The chain joins TRBV19 to TRBJ2-1, with 7 bases lining up with TRBD2. Germline V gene lookup returns CDR1 LNHDA and CDR2 SQIVND (reference sequence). The ends lost 3 bases at V and 15 bases at J; junction bases unmatched: 11. The CDR3 has 13 residues. The CDR3 nucleotides read TGTGCCAGTAGTATTAGGACCCGGGACTACCTGTTCTTC. Protein sequence: CASSIRTRDYLFF.

The chain uses TRBV11-2 and TRBJ2-7; 14 bases are shared with TRBD2. The CDR3 consists of 18 residues. J was trimmed by 4 bases and V by 3 bases; bases with no gene match: 11. CDR1 SGHAT and CDR2 FQNNGV come from the germline V gene. The CDR3 bases are TGTGCCAGCAGCTTGGGACTAGCGGGAGTGGGTCCTGGATACGAGCAGTACTTC. Amino acids: CASSLGLAGVGPGYEQYF.

About this clone: This sample also contains other DNA sequences that code for the same CDR3. The V and J genes are TRBV7-9 and TRBJ2-1; 9 bases are a match to TRBD2. Trimming cost V 3 bases and J 10 bases; bases outside gene matches: 1. Per germline, CDR1 SEHNR and CDR2 FQNEAQ (reference sequence). The CDR3 totals 12 residues. For the CDR3, the DNA is TGTGCCAGCAGCTTGGCGGGAGGGGAGCAGTTCTTC. Encoded protein: CASSLAGGEQFF. Combining the CDR3 with reference TRBV7-9 and TRBJ2-1 gives the whole variable domain DTGVSQNPRHKITKRGQNVTFRCDPISEHNRLYWYRQTLGQGPEFLTYFQNEAQLEKSRLLSDRFSAERPKGSFSTLEIQRTEQGDSAMYLCASSLAGGEQFFGPGTRLTVL.

The chain links TRBV15 to TRBJ1-2; the D is unclear. The CDR3 is made up of 16 amino acids. Germline V CDR1 and CDR2: LNHNV, YYDKDF (reference sequence). Trimming removed 0 bases from V and 6 bases from J, with 17 bases in between. The CDR3 DNA follows: TGTGCCACCAGCAGAGACGGACGTCCGGATCCTGATGGCTACACCTTC. This gives the protein CATSRDGRPDPDGYTF.